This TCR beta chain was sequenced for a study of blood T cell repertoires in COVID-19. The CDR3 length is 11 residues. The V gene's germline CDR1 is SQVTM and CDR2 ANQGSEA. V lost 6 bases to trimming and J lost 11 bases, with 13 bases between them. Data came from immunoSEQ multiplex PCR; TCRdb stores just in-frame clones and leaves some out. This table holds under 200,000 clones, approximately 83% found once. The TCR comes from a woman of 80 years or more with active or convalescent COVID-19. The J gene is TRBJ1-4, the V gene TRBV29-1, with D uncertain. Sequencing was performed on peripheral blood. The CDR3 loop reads CSVASSGKLFF. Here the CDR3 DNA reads TGCAGCGTAGCGTCGTCGGGGAAACTGTTTTTT.